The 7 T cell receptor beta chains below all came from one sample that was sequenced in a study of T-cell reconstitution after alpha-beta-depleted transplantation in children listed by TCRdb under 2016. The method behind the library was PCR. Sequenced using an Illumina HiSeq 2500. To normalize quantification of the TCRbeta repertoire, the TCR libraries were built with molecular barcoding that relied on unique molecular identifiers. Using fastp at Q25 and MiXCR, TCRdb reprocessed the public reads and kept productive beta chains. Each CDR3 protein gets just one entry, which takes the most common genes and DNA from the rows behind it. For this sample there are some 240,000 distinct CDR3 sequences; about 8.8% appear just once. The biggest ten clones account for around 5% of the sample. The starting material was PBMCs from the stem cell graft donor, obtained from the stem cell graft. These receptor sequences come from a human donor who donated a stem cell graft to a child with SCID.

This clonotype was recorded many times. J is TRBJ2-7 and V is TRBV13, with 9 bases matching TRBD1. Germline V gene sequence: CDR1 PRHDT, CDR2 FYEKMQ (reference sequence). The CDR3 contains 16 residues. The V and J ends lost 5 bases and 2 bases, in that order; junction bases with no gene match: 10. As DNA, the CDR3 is TGTGCCAGCAGCCACGCTGGACAGGGGCACGCCTACGAGCAGTACTTC. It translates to CASSHAGQGHAYEQYF.

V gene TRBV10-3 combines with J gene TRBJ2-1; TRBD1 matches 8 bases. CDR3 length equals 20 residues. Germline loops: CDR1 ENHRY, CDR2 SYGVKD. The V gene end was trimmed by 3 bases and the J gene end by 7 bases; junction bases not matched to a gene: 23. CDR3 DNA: TGTGCCATCAGTGAACCGATCACCCCAAGGGGGGACAGGTCAATTAATGAGCAGTTCTTC. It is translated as CAISEPITPRGDRSINEQFF.

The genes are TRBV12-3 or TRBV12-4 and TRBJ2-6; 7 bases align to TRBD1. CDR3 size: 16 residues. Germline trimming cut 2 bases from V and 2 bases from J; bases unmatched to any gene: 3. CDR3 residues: CASSLRQGPGANVLTF. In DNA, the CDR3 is TGTGCCAGCAGTTTACGACAGGGCCCTGGGGCCAACGTCCTGACTTTC.

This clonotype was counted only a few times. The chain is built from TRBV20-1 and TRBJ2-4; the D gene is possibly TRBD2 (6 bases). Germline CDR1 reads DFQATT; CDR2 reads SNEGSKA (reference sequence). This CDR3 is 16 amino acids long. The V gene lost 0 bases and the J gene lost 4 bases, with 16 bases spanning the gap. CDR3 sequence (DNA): TGCAGTGCTAGAGATTCGTTCGGGGGATTGAAAAACATTCAGTACTTC. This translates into CSARDSFGGLKNIQYF.

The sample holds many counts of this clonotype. As DNA, the CDR3 is TGCAGCGTTTTTCGGGACAGGGCATTTTCCTACAATGAGCAGTTCTTC. It is translated as CSVFRDRAFSYNEQFF. The chain joins TRBV29-1 to TRBJ2-1; TRBD1 agrees at 9 bases. Trimming took 5 bases from V and 1 from J; bases not matched to a gene: 9. Germline CDR1 is SQVTM and CDR2 is ANQGSEA. This CDR3 is 16 amino acids long.

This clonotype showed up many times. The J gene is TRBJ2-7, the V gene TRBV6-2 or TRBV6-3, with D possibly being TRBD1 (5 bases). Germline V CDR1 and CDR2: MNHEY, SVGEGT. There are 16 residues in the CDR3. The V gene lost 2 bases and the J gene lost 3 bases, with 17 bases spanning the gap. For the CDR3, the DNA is TGTGCCAGCAGTTACCGTGACAGCGCCGTACGCTACGAGCAGTACTTC. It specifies CASSYRDSAVRYEQYF.

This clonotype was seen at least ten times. The chain's CDR3 is CASSASWDTTIGQYF. The CDR3 DNA is TGTGCCAGCAGCGCGAGCTGGGATACCACTATCGGGCAGTACTTC. The J gene is TRBJ2-7, the V gene TRBV9; no firm D call. Looked up from germline, CDR1 is SGDLS and CDR2 is YYNGEE. V shed 3 bases and J shed 9 bases, with 22 bases lying between them. This CDR3 spans 15 amino acids.